This record looks at one T cell receptor (beta chain) sequence and its context. Antigen specificity is unknown. Reverse transcription of all isolated RNA meant that expressed TCRB transcripts were sequenced. Profiled with immunoSEQ multiplex PCR; TCRdb holds only in-frame clones, not every one. Of about 300,000 clones in the sample, about 13% were seen once. The record originates from a study of beta chain features in type 1 diabetes. General observations from the study: Shorter TCRB CDR3s, moderately but significantly so, were found in Type 1 diabetes patients in all four CD4+ subsets.

The material sequenced was naive CD4+ T cells from blood. This clonotype was sampled from a woman aged 18-35 years with type 1 diabetes.

Here the CDR3 reads CASSRQPESIGELFF. The CDR3 DNA follows: TGTGCCAGCAGCAGGCAACCAGAATCAATCGGGGAGCTGTTTTTT. V usage is TRBV27 and J usage is TRBJ2-2; D gene unclear. CDR1 MNHEY and CDR2 SMNVEV come from the germline V gene (reference sequence). V dropped 6 bases and J dropped 7 bases, with 18 bases sitting between them. The CDR3 has 15 amino acids.